This TCR beta chain was recorded in a study of T cell changes during pregnancy in multiple sclerosis. The germline CDR1 and CDR2 sequences are MDHEN and SYDVKM. The CDR3 has 15 residues. The junction had 4 bases not matched to a gene; V was cut back by 3 bases and J by 0 bases. Profiled with immunoSEQ multiplex PCR; TCRdb holds only in-frame clones, not every one. The sample gives about 22,000 clones, approximately 91% of which show up once; approximately 0.57% is in the top ten. This clone came up a few times. The rearrangement uses TRBV28 and TRBJ2-7, with 8 bases that match TRBD1. This TCR was recovered from a female donor in good health, enrolled as a control in a pregnancy study. This material consisted of CD4+ T cells from peripheral blood mononuclear cells, taken after pregnancy. In DNA form, the CDR3 reads TGTGCCAGCAGTTTCCGGGACAGGCACTCCTACGAGCAGTACTTC. Translated: CASSFRDRHSYEQYF.